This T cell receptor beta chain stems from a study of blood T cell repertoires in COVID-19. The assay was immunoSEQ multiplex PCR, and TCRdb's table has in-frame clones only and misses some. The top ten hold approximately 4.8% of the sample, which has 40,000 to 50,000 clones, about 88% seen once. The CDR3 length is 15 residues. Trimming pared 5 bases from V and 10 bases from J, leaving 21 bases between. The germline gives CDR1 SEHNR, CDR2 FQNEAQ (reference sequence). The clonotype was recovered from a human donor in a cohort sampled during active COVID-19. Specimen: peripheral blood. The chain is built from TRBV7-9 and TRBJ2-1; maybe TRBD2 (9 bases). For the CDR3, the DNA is TGTGCCAGCAGCCCAGGGGGCGGGAGGGCCGGGGAGCAGTTCTTC. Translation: CASSPGGGRAGEQFF.